Below, 4 T cell receptor beta chains from the same sample are listed, as sequenced in a study of a mutant IDH1 vaccine in newly diagnosed glioma. No cognate antigen is known for these TCRs. The method was immunoSEQ multiplex PCR; TCRdb's version includes in-frame clones alone and lacks a portion of them. The sample includes about 74,000 clones, around 87% of them seen just once. This sample's time point: week 35, safety follow-up. Doses of 300 ug of mutant IDH1 20-mer peptide were given with topical imiquimod. Source: PBMCs, taken from a glioma patient whose treatment included an IDH1 peptide vaccine. The receptor set was obtained from a man younger than 45 with glioma.

The chain has TRBV2 and TRBJ2-7; D remains ambiguous. CDR1 is SNHLY, CDR2 FYNNEI, per germline. Trimming took off 4 bases at V and 0 bases at J, with 7 bases between the two ends. This CDR3 spans 13 amino acids. CDR3 nucleotide sequence: TGTGCCAGCAGTGCTATACCCTCCTACGAGCAGTACTTC. It specifies CASSAIPSYEQYF.

The V gene is TRBV4-1, the J gene TRBJ2-1; D not certain. V lost 2 bases and J lost 7, with 6 bases in between. Germline V gene lookup returns CDR1 MGHRA and CDR2 YSYEKL. The CDR3 has 12 residues. The CDR3 nucleotides read TGCGCCAGCAGCCAAAAAGGTAATGAGCAGTTCTTC. It encodes CASSQKGNEQFF.

The chain is built from TRBV28 and TRBJ2-2; TRBD1 is a possible D gene (6 bases). Germline assignment: CDR1 MDHEN and CDR2 SYDVKM. CDR3 size: 17 residues. V lost 3 bases and J lost 4, with 18 bases in between. The CDR3 region is CASSFSPGTGRTGELFF. CDR3 DNA sequence: TGTGCCAGCAGTTTCTCGCCGGGCACAGGGCGCACCGGGGAGCTGTTTTTT.

V and J are TRBV12-5 and TRBJ2-1, with D perhaps matching TRBD2 (6 bases). The CDR3 covers 17 residues. The germline V and J ends were trimmed by 3 bases and 6 bases, with 21 bases remaining between them. CDR1 is LGHNT and CDR2 is FRNRAP in the germline V gene. CDR3 DNA sequence: TGTGCTAGTGGTTTTCAATTGGGGGACTCGGGCCTCAATGAGCAGTTCTTC. This codes for CASGFQLGDSGLNEQFF.